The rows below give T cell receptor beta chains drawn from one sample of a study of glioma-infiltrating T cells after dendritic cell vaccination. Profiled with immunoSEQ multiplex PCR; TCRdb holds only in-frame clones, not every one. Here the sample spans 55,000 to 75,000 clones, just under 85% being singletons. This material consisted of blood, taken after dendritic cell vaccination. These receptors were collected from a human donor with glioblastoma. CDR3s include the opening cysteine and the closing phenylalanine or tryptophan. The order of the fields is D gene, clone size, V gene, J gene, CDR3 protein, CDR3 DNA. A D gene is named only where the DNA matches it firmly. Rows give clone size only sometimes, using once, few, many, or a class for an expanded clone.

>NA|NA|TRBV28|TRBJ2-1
CASSLSEANYNEQFF
TGTGCCAGCAGTTTGTCCGAGGCTAACTACAATGAGCAGTTCTTC
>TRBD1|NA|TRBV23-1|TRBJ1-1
CASIPIQGQGTVKDPDTEAFF
TGCGCCAGCATCCCGATCCAAGGACAGGGAACGGTTAAGGACCCGGACACTGAAGCTTTCTTT
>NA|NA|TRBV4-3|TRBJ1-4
CASSPKVRQIFNEKLFF
TGCGCCAGCAGCCCTAAAGTGCGACAAATTTTTAATGAAAAACTGTTTTTT
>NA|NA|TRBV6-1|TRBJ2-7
CASNPLSTISYEQYF
TGTGCCAGTAACCCACTATCCACTATCTCCTACGAGCAGTACTTC
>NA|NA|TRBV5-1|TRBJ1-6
CASSLASGQPNSPLHF
TGCGCCAGCAGCTTGGCCTCGGGACAACCAAATTCACCCCTCCACTTT
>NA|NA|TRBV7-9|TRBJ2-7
CASSLTRGPSEQYF
TGTGCCAGCAGCTTAACTAGAGGGCCTTCCGAGCAGTACTTC
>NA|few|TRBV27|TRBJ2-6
CASSLDWDSGANVLTF
TGTGCCAGCAGTTTGGACTGGGACTCTGGGGCCAACGTCCTGACTTTC
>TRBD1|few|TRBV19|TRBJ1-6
CASSIGGTGVSPLHF
TGTGCCAGTAGTATAGGAGGGACAGGGGTATCACCCCTCCACTTT
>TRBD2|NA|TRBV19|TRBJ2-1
CASSRGGYNEQFF
TGTGCCAGTAGTCGGGGGGGATACAATGAGCAGTTCTTC
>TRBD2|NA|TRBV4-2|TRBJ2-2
CASSQARGYTGELFF
TGTGCCAGCAGCCAAGCGCGGGGGTACACCGGGGAGCTGTTTTTT
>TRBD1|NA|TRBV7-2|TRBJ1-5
CASSQTGDQPQHF
TGTGCCAGCAGCCAGACAGGGGACCAGCCCCAGCATTTT
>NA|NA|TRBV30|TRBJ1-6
CAWSQDRSSYNSPLHF
TGTGCCTGGAGTCAGGACAGAAGCTCCTATAATTCACCCCTCCACTTT
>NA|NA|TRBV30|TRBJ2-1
CAWSQPFAGANEQFF
TGTGCCTGGAGTCAGCCTTTCGCAGGGGCCAATGAGCAGTTCTTC
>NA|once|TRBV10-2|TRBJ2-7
CASSGTIEQYF
TGCGCCAGCAGTGGCACAATCGAGCAGTACTTC
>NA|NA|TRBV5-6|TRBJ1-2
CASSPGPPGGYTF
TGTGCCAGCAGCCCGGGTCCCCCCGGGGGCTACACCTTC
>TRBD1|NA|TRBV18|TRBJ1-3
CASYDRADSGNTIYF
TGTGCCAGCTACGACAGGGCAGATTCTGGAAACACCATATATTTT
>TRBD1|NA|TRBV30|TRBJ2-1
CAWSGGQGSAEQFF
TGTGCCTGGAGCGGGGGACAGGGATCGGCTGAGCAGTTCTTC
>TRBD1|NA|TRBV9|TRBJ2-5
CASSVEGGGSETQYF
TGTGCCAGCAGCGTAGAAGGGGGCGGGTCGGAGACCCAGTACTTC
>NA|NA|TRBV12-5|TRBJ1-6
CASAPSDSPLHF
TGTGCTAGTGCCCCGTCGGATTCACCCCTCCACTTT
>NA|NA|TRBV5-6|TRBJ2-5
CASSFTGVGRETQYF
TGTGCCAGCAGCTTTACAGGGGTTGGGAGGGAGACCCAGTACTTC
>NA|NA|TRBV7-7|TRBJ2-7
CASSFDGQDEQYF
TGTGCTAGCAGCTTTGATGGGCAAGACGAGCAGTACTTC
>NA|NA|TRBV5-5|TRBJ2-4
CASSLWGQGLDIQYF
TGTGCCAGCAGCTTGTGGGGCCAGGGGCTTGACATTCAGTACTTC
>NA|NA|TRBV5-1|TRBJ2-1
CASSEGLQLYNEQFF
TGCGCCAGCAGCGAGGGTCTTCAACTCTACAATGAGCAGTTCTTC
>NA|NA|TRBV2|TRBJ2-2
CASSRDFANTGELFF
TGTGCCAGCAGTCGGGACTTCGCGAACACCGGGGAGCTGTTTTTT
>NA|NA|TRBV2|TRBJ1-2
CASSDQTEKGYTF
TGTGCCAGCAGCGATCAAACAGAGAAAGGCTACACCTTC
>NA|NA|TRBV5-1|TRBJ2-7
CASSSGWEGDQYF
TGCGCCAGCAGCTCTGGTTGGGAGGGGGATCAGTACTTC
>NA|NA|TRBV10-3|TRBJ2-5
CAISEDRGLQETQYF
TGTGCCATCAGTGAAGATAGAGGGTTGCAAGAGACCCAGTACTTC
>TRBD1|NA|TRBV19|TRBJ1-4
CASSTPRDSLNEKLFF
TGTGCCAGTAGTACCCCCCGGGACAGCCTTAATGAAAAACTGTTTTTT
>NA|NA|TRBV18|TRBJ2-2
CASRPGANTGELFF
TGTGCCAGTCGACCCGGGGCGAACACCGGGGAGCTGTTTTTT
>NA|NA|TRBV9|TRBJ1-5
CASSKGGGQWRSQPQHF
TGTGCCAGCAGTAAGGGCGGAGGACAGTGGAGGAGTCAGCCCCAGCATTTT
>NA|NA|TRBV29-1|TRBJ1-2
CSAATGYLDGYTF
TGCAGCGCGGCCACAGGGTATCTTGATGGCTACACCTTC
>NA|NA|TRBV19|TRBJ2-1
CASATGYNNEQFF
TGTGCCAGCGCCACAGGGTACAACAATGAGCAGTTCTTC
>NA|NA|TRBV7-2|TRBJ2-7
CASSFGRGGEQYF
TGTGCCAGCAGCTTTGGCAGGGGTGGGGAGCAGTACTTC
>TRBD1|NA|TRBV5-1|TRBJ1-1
CASSLLPQGDTEAFF
TGCGCCAGCAGCTTGTTACCACAGGGGGACACTGAAGCTTTCTTT
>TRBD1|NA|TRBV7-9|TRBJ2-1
CASSWTGNNEQFF
TGTGCCAGCAGCTGGACAGGTAACAATGAGCAGTTCTTC